Listed below are T cell receptor beta chains from one sample, sequenced in a study of blood T cell repertoires in COVID-19. The assay was immunoSEQ multiplex PCR, and TCRdb's table has in-frame clones only and misses some. The data contain tens of thousands of clones, 90% of them singletons. The sequencing sample was made of peripheral blood. The receptor source for this set is a man aged 55 to 70 with acute or convalescent COVID-19. The CDR3 runs from the conserved cysteine through the conserved F or W. The D gene is left open where the match is weak. Clone size is not always given. Where it is, it says once, few, many or a class for expanded clones.

size,D,V,J,CDR3,DNA
-,TRBD1,TRBV6-6,TRBJ1-2,CASSYVGGKYGYTF,TGTGCCAGCAGTTACGTAGGGGGCAAATATGGCTACACCTTC
-,TRBD1,TRBV10-3,TRBJ1-1,CAISEVRQGTEAFF,TGTGCCATCAGTGAAGTACGACAGGGAACTGAAGCTTTCTTT
once,TRBD1,TRBV4-1,TRBJ1-2,CASRGQEAVNYGYTF,TGCGCCAGCAGGGGACAGGAGGCTGTTAACTATGGCTACACCTTC
-,-,TRBV10-2,TRBJ1-5,CASSDRDNQPQHF,TGCGCCAGCTCGGACAGAGACAATCAGCCCCAGCATTTT
-,-,TRBV12-3/TRBV12-4,TRBJ1-6,CASSASNSPLHF,TGTGCCAGCAGTGCGAGCAATTCACCCCTCCACTTT
-,TRBD2,TRBV13,TRBJ2-1,CASSPQREQSYNEQFF,TGTGCCAGCAGCCCCCAGCGGGAGCAGTCCTACAATGAGCAGTTCTTC
-,-,TRBV27,TRBJ1-1,CASSSVGLGTEAFF,TGTGCCAGCAGTTCCGTGGGGCTCGGCACTGAAGCTTTCTTT
-,-,TRBV2,TRBJ2-7,CASSGGQTLSYEQYF,TGTGCCAGCAGCGGGGGACAGACGCTTAGCTACGAGCAGTACTTC
-,TRBD2,TRBV18,TRBJ2-7,CASSPEASGIIDEQYF,TGTGCCAGCTCACCAGAAGCTAGCGGGATCATCGACGAGCAGTACTTC
-,TRBD1,TRBV27,TRBJ2-4,CASRLEGGAKNIQYF,TGTGCCAGCAGGCTTGAAGGGGGCGCGAAAAACATTCAGTACTTC